This T cell receptor beta chain was documented in a study of Ad26.COV2.S vaccination and SARS-CoV-2 variants. TCRdb's table, derived via immunoSEQ multiplex PCR, lists solely in-frame clones and lacks some. The sample carries more than 250,000 clones, around 87% recorded once. The CDR3 covers 13 residues. Germline-derived CDR1 and CDR2 are MDHEN and SYDVKM. Trimming removed 9 bases from V and 5 bases from J, with 16 bases in between. Treatment: roughly 20 received Ad26.COV2.S at low or high dose, single or two shots; a few received placebo; per-sample allocation not given. Samples analyzed were those drawn on day 63 after the first vaccine or placebo injection. As its vector, the vaccine had Ad26, which expressed Wuhan-strain SARS-CoV-2 spike.

V usage is TRBV28 and J usage is TRBJ1-2; tentative D call: TRBD1 (5 bases). The specimen comprised peripheral blood, sampled in a trial of Ad26.COV2.S vaccine versus placebo. The clonotype was recovered from a person aged 18-65 years who received the Ad26.COV2.S COVID-19 vaccine or a placebo. This CDR3 is CASYPGRRYGYTF. In nucleotides, the CDR3 is TGTGCCAGTTATCCAGGGAGACGGTATGGCTACACCTTC.